This TCR beta chain was identified during a study of blood T cell repertoires in COVID-19. Original processing methods: Estimated nucleated cell counts came from reference gene primer amplification. Repertoires were generated with immunoSEQ multiplex PCR, while TCRdb's copy carries only in-frame clones and drops some. V and J calls and clone size are those listed in that table; D and trimming were worked out from the DNA. The sample has hundreds of thousands of clones; about 89% are singletons. This clone is a singleton in its sample. The CDR3 totals 15 residues. V lost 3 bases and J 4 bases, leaving 16 bases between the germline ends. CDR1 is SGHKS and CDR2 is YYEKEE in the germline V gene (reference sequence).

V usage is TRBV5-5 and J usage is TRBJ1-1; possibly TRBD1 for D (6 bases). The sequenced material came from peripheral blood. The origin of this receptor is a woman in her forties or fifties with COVID-19, enrolled during active disease. The CDR3 loop is CASSSSSGARTEAFF. In nucleotides, the CDR3 is TGTGCCAGCAGCTCATCCTCAGGGGCTCGCACTGAAGCTTTCTTT. Using reference TRBV5-5 and TRBJ1-1 for the parts outside the CDR3, the full variable domain is DAGVTQSPTHLIKTRGQQVTLRCSPISGHKSVSWYQQVLGQGPQFIFQYYEKEERGRGNFPDRFSARQFPNYSSELNVNALLLGDSALYLCASSSSSGARTEAFFGQGTRLTVV.